This T cell receptor beta chain was recorded in a study of CD8 T cells in Susac syndrome. About 0.5 to 1 ug RNA was reverse transcribed with random hexamers. MiXCR, run by TCRdb on the immunoSEQ multiplex PCR reads, gives a single entry per CDR3 protein. The sample consists of about 120,000 distinct CDR3 sequences, over 90% of them appearing once. TCR beta was sequenced from blood CD8+ and CD4+ T cells. The germline V and J ends were trimmed by 4 bases and 1 base, with 8 bases remaining between them. This CDR3 has 14 amino acids. The germline V gene encodes CDR1 LNHDA and CDR2 SQIVND (reference sequence).

The sequence derives from a human donor in good health. V and J are TRBV19 and TRBJ2-1; D is unclear. Specimen: CD4+ T cells from PBMCs. Written as DNA, the CDR3 is TGTGCCAGTAGTAACTCCCGTTCCTACAATGAGCAGTTCTTC. Amino acid sequence: CASSNSRSYNEQFF.